A single sample is the source of the 30 T cell receptor beta chains below, sequenced in a study of cytomegalovirus exposure and HLA in healthy donors. Researchers ran the PCR with 60 Vbeta and 13 Jbeta primers. The method was immunoSEQ multiplex PCR; TCRdb's version includes in-frame clones alone and lacks a portion of them. The sample shows about 140,000 clones, roughly three quarters of them seen only once. The specimen was PBMCs. The receptor set was obtained from a man younger than 30 in good health and CMV-seronegative.

The chain is built from TRBV14 and TRBJ2-6; tentative D call: TRBD1 (6 bases). Trimming shortened V by 3 bases and J by 5 bases, and 20 bases separated the two germline ends. From germline, CDR1 is SGHDN and CDR2 FVKESK. CDR3 size: 18 residues. In nucleotides, the CDR3 is TGTGCCAGCAGCCAGGCGTATAGACAGGTCCTGAGGGCCAACGTCCTGACTTTC. Its protein is CASSQAYRQVLRANVLTF.

The chain uses TRBV30 and TRBJ1-2, with 7 bases that match TRBD1. V lost 8 bases to trimming and J lost 4 bases; unmatched junction nucleotides: 4. The germline gives CDR1 GTSNPN, CDR2 SVGIG (reference sequence). CDR3 length: 11 residues. CDR3 loop: CANDRVYGYTF. The CDR3 DNA reads as TGTGCCAATGACAGGGTCTATGGCTACACCTTC.

The CDR3 protein is CASGRDRGEKLFF. CDR3 nucleotides: TGTGCCAGCGGCCGGGACAGGGGTGAAAAACTGTTTTTT. V gene TRBV5-4 combines with J gene TRBJ1-4, with 10 nucleotides matching TRBD1. The CDR3 is 13 residues long. V lost 7 bases to trimming and J lost 7 bases; unmatched junction nucleotides: 4. Germline V CDR1 and CDR2: SGHNT, YYREEE (reference sequence). Supplemented by reference TRBV5-4 and TRBJ1-4, the full variable domain reads ETGVTQSPTHLIKTRGQQVTLRCSSQSGHNTVSWYQQALGQGPQFIFQYYREEENGRGNFPPRFSGLQFPNYSSELNVNALELDDSALYLCASGRDRGEKLFFGSGTQLSVL.

The chain recombines TRBV18 with TRBJ2-7; tentatively, D is TRBD2 (6 bases). V lost 1 base and J lost 4, with 17 bases in between. CDR3 size: 16 residues. Germline CDR1 and CDR2: KGHSH and LQKENI. The CDR3 is CASSPLGGAGVYEQYF. In nucleotides, the CDR3 is TGTGCCAGCTCACCACTCGGCGGAGCGGGTGTATACGAGCAGTACTTC.

The V call is TRBV21-1, the J call TRBJ2-4; TRBD1, the D gene given by the table, was not confirmed from the DNA. TRBV21-1 is deemed a pseudogene. The CDR3 consists of 16 residues. The CDR3 protein is CASGDRDRDAKNIQYF. The CDR3 DNA is TGTGCCAGCGGGGACAGGGACAGGGATGCCAAAAACATTCAGTACTTC.

The rearrangement links TRBV2 to TRBJ1-1, with unresolved D. There are 15 residues in the CDR3. Germline CDR1 and CDR2: SNHLY and FYNNEI. V lost 0 bases to trimming and J lost 1 base, with 9 bases between them. The CDR3 nucleotides read TGTGCCAGCAGTGAAGCGGGGAGTCAGAACACTGAAGCTTTCTTT. Amino acids: CASSEAGSQNTEAFF.

The chain combines TRBV6-5 with TRBJ2-1, with 7 bases identical to TRBD2. CDR1 and CDR2 from the germline V gene are MNHEY and SVGAGI. V gave up 6 bases and J gave up 5 bases; unmatched junction bases: 1. The CDR3 runs to 12 residues. The CDR3 DNA is TGTGCCAGCAGACGGGGGGACAATGAGCAGTTCTTC. This sequence encodes CASRRGDNEQFF.

The chain has TRBV9 and TRBJ2-3; TRBD2 matches at 12 bases. The ends lost 3 bases at V and 6 bases at J; junction bases unmatched: 11. There are 17 residues in the CDR3. The V gene's germline CDR1 is SGDLS and CDR2 YYNGEE. The CDR3 DNA is TGTGCCAGCAGCGGGGGGACTAGCGGGTGGGGGGCGGATACGCAGTATTTT. Its protein is CASSGGTSGWGADTQYF. Combining the CDR3 with reference TRBV9 and TRBJ2-3 gives the whole variable domain DSGVTQTPKHLITATGQRVTLRCSPRSGDLSVYWYQQSLDQGLQFLIQYYNGEERAKGNILERFSAQQFPDLHSELNLSSLELGDSALYFCASSGGTSGWGADTQYFGPGTRLTVL.

V and J are TRBV2 and TRBJ1-1; TRBD1 might be the D (5 bases). The CDR3 spans 15 residues. Per the germline V gene, CDR1 is SNHLY and CDR2 is FYNNEI. V lost 1 base and J 4 bases, leaving 13 bases between the germline ends. As DNA, the CDR3 is TGTGCCAGCAGTGAAGTGGATCCAGGGTTCACTGAAGCTTTCTTT. Translating it yields CASSEVDPGFTEAFF.

The genes are TRBV5-4 and TRBJ1-5; D unresolved. The ends were cut back, 4 bases at V and 4 bases at J, with 6 bases in the middle. The CDR3 totals 12 residues. In germline, CDR1 is SGHNT, CDR2 YYREEE (reference sequence). Here the CDR3 DNA reads TGTGCCAGCAGCCTAGAGAATCAGCCCCAGCATTTT. Its protein is CASSLENQPQHF.

The chain recombines TRBV10-3 with TRBJ2-7, with 8 bases that match TRBD1. Germline V gene sequence: CDR1 ENHRY, CDR2 SYGVKD. There are 16 residues in the CDR3. The J segment lost 0 bases and the V segment lost 0 bases, leaving 4 bases of the junction unmatched. CDR3 in amino acids: CAISESGRGPSYEQYF. The CDR3 region has the DNA TGTGCCATCAGTGAGTCGGGCAGGGGGCCCTCCTACGAGCAGTACTTC.

The chain carries TRBV7-9 and TRBJ2-3, with D uncertain. Trimming stripped 2 bases from V and 4 bases from J, with 13 bases between. The CDR3 is 15 amino acids. CDR1 is SEHNR and CDR2 is FQNEAQ in the germline V gene (reference sequence). CDR3 amino acids: CASSLSAAASDTQYF. DNA for the CDR3: TGTGCCAGCAGCTTATCGGCGGCTGCGTCAGATACGCAGTATTTT.

The table lists this clone with a count of one. The CDR3 nucleotides are TGTGCCAGCAGTGCGTGGGGCCTGTCGGCCTATGGCTACACCTTC. This sequence encodes CASSAWGLSAYGYTF. V and J are TRBV6-1 and TRBJ1-2, with D possibly matching TRBD1 (5 bases). Germline V gene lookup returns CDR1 MNHNS and CDR2 SASEGT. V was clipped by 4 bases and J by 4 bases, with 16 bases between them. The CDR3 covers 15 residues.

The chain couples TRBV19 to TRBJ1-1, with D possibly TRBD1 on 6 matching bases. The CDR3 length is 15 residues. V was pared by 5 bases and J by 1 base, with 14 bases between. Germline V gene sequence: CDR1 LNHDA, CDR2 SQIVND (reference sequence). The DNA of the CDR3 is TGTGCCAGTAGTCCGATGCCGACAGGGAACACTGAAGCTTTCTTT. It is translated as CASSPMPTGNTEAFF.

This rearrangement joins TRBV5-1 to TRBJ2-5; 11 nucleotides line up with TRBD2. This CDR3 contains 16 residues. V shed 4 bases and J 1 base; nucleotides not matched to a gene: 6. Germline lookup yields CDR1 SGHRS and CDR2 YFSETQ. The CDR3 DNA is TGCGCCAGCAGCGGTACTAGCGGGGGTACCCAAGAGACCCAGTACTTC. This codes for CASSGTSGGTQETQYF.

The V and J genes are TRBV6-5 and TRBJ2-3; 9 nucleotides align to TRBD1. With 10 bases clipped from V and 2 bases from J, the junction kept 4 bases outside the gene matches. The germline CDR1 and CDR2 sequences are MNHEY and SVGAGI. This CDR3 has 13 residues. CDR3 residues: CATQGADTDTQYF. CDR3 DNA sequence: TGTGCCACACAGGGGGCGGACACAGATACGCAGTATTTT.

This chain links TRBV4-2 with TRBJ1-6; D call uncertain. CDR1 LGHNA and CDR2 YNFKEQ come from the germline V gene. V shed 2 bases and J shed 6 bases, with 5 bases lying between them. There are 13 residues in the CDR3. CDR3 nucleotide sequence: TGTGCCAGCAGCCAAAGCCTTAATTCACCCCTCCACTTT. The encoded protein is CASSQSLNSPLHF.

The chain carries TRBV9 and TRBJ1-2; a weak D match, TRBD1 (5 bases). CDR3 length: 15 amino acids. The V end lost 7 bases, the J end lost 1 base, and 17 bases lay between the germline ends. CDR1 and CDR2 from the germline V gene are SGDLS and YYNGEE. In DNA form, the CDR3 reads TGTGCCAGCGGGATTGGGGCGACGGATAACTATGGCTACACCTTC. Encoded protein: CASGIGATDNYGYTF.

V gene TRBV6-1 combines with J gene TRBJ2-7, with D hard to call. The ends were cut back, 7 bases at V and 0 bases at J, with 7 bases in the middle. Germline V gene data show CDR1 as MNHNS and CDR2 as SASEGT. CDR3 length: 12 residues. CDR3 coding DNA: TGTGCCAGCAACACGTTCTCCTACGAGCAGTACTTC. Translating gives CASNTFSYEQYF.

Only a few counts were recorded for this clone. V usage is TRBV6-6 and J usage is TRBJ1-1; maybe TRBD1 (6 bases). Germline assignment: CDR1 MNHNY and CDR2 SVGAGI (reference sequence). This CDR3 is 16 amino acids long. The V and J ends lost 3 bases and 2 bases respectively, with 16 bases between them. As DNA, the CDR3 is TGTGCCAGCAGTTATTCTCCGACAGGCTTTAACACTGAAGCTTTCTTT. This codes for CASSYSPTGFNTEAFF.

This sequence joins TRBV7-2 and TRBJ2-1; TRBD2 matches at 8 bases. The length of the CDR3 is 15 residues. V was pared by 3 bases and J by 4 bases, with 5 bases of the junction left unmatched. CDR1 is SGHTA and CDR2 is FQGNSA in the germline V gene. CDR3 DNA sequence: TGTGCCAGCAGCTTGGCGCCTAGCGGGTACAATGAGCAGTTCTTC. This gives the protein CASSLAPSGYNEQFF.

V usage is TRBV5-4 and J usage is TRBJ2-2; 7 bases fit TRBD1. V gave up 4 bases and J gave up 0 bases; unmatched junction bases: 9. The CDR3 is 17 residues long. CDR1 and CDR2 from the germline V gene are SGHNT and YYREEE (reference sequence). The CDR3 spells CASSHSPGTANTGELFF. CDR3 sequence (DNA): TGTGCCAGCAGCCATAGCCCCGGGACAGCGAACACCGGGGAGCTGTTTTTT.

The chain couples TRBV10-3 to TRBJ2-4, with 8 bases identical to TRBD1. The V gene's germline CDR1 is ENHRY and CDR2 SYGVKD. J lost 3 bases, V lost 6 bases, and 7 bases had no gene match. The CDR3 covers 15 residues. As DNA, the CDR3 is TGTGCCATCAGGGGACAGGATTGGGGCAAAAACATTCAGTACTTC. It codes for CAIRGQDWGKNIQYF.

CDR3 protein: CASSAARKYEQYF. CDR3 sequence (DNA): TGCGCCAGCTCGGCGGCACGTAAATACGAGCAGTACTTC. The chain is built from TRBV10-2 and TRBJ2-7; the D is unclear. V lost 8 bases to trimming and J lost 4 bases, with 15 bases between them. There are 13 residues in the CDR3. Germline V gene sequence: CDR1 WSHSY, CDR2 SAAADI.

This clone was detected a few times. The chain employs TRBV7-9 and TRBJ1-2; D unclear. With 4 bases removed from V and 2 bases from J, the gap between germline ends came to 11 bases. The CDR3 runs to 14 residues. Looked up from germline, CDR1 is SEHNR and CDR2 is FQNEAQ (reference sequence). The CDR3 DNA sequence: TGTGCCAGCAGCTACCCAGTCTCCAACTATGGCTACACCTTC. Its translation: CASSYPVSNYGYTF.

The V call is TRBV5-6, the J call TRBJ2-7; 9 nucleotides match TRBD1. The CDR3 runs to 15 residues. Per the germline V gene, CDR1 is SGHDT and CDR2 is YYEEEE. The trim removed 4 bases at V and 1 base at J, leaving 6 bases unmatched. CDR3 in DNA: TGTGCCAGCAGCGCGGACAGGGGATTATCCTACGAGCAGTACTTC. Translated, it gives CASSADRGLSYEQYF.

The chain is built from TRBV4-3 and TRBJ2-2; 7 bases are a match to TRBD1. The CDR3 runs 17 residues. From germline, CDR1 is LGHNA and CDR2 YSLEER. Germline trimming cut 3 bases from V and 1 base from J; bases unmatched to any gene: 8. The CDR3 bases are TGCGCCAGCAGCCACAGAGGCACAGGGGAGAACACCGGGGAGCTGTTTTTT. Translated: CASSHRGTGENTGELFF.

The chain carries TRBV6-5 and TRBJ2-5; TRBD2 matches 10 bases. V lost 2 bases to trimming and J lost 4 bases; unmatched junction nucleotides: 1. The CDR3 length is 14 residues. Germline V lookup: CDR1 MNHEY, CDR2 SVGAGI. The CDR3 coding sequence is TGTGCCAGCAGTTACCAGCGGGGGGGAGAGACCCAGTACTTC. Encoded protein: CASSYQRGGETQYF.

J is TRBJ2-1 and V is TRBV5-1; D not certain. This CDR3 has 16 residues. Germline V gene lookup returns CDR1 SGHRS and CDR2 YFSETQ. V was clipped by 10 bases and J by 1 base, with 21 bases between them. The CDR3 spells CAPVDCTFRSYNEQFF. Written as DNA, the CDR3 is TGCGCCCCAGTAGACTGTACCTTTAGGTCCTACAATGAGCAGTTCTTC.

V and J are TRBV5-4 and TRBJ2-5, with 10 bases lining up with TRBD1. Near its end, the DNA agrees better with TRBJ2-7, so the J call may be wrong. Germline V lookup: CDR1 SGHNT, CDR2 YYREEE (reference sequence). The CDR3 contains 15 residues. The CDR3 nucleotides read TGTGCCAGCAGCCCGGACAGGGGGGCCTCCTACGAGCAGTACTTC. Amino acid sequence: CASSPDRGASYEQYF.